This paragraph covers one T cell receptor beta chain sequence. Its cognate antigen is unknown. This entry belongs to a study of T cells expressing NK-cell markers. Study details: Underlying the TCR beta repertoires were sorted CD3+CD56+NKG2C+, CD3+CD56+NKG2C- and CD3+CD56-NKG2C+ T cells. Overall study findings and caveats: The study found these clonotypes also leading the CD3+CD56-NKG2C+ fraction in a handful of donors. Among CD8+ T cells from 5 to 7 donors, dominant NKG2C+ clonotypes accounted for about 1.0-7.0%.

With UMIs, 5'RACE template switching was used to make TCR beta cDNA. TCRdb reprocessed the 5' RACE reads, keeping one entry per CDR3 protein, no DNA. The sample's table shows 300,000 to 500,000 distinct CDR3 sequences. This CDR3 region has 16 residues. Per germline, CDR1 MNHEY and CDR2 SMNVEV (reference sequence). Material for sequencing was blood T cells: a sorted CD56 or NKG2C T cell subset, CD4+ or CD8+ T cells, or bulk PBMC T cells (not recorded which). This TCR derives from a woman aged 50 to 60 in good health. J is TRBJ1-6 and V is TRBV27; the TRBD1 assignment by TCRdb is unverifiable without DNA. CDR3 residues: CASSLSWGLGIHPLHF.